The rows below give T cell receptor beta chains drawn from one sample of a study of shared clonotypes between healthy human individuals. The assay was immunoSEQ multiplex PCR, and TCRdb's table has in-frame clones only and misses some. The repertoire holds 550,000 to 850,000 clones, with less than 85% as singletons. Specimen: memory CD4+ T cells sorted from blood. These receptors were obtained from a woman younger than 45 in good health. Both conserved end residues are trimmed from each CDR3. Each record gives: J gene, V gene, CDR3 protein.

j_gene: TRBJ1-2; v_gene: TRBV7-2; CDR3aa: ASSSTRGLNYGYT
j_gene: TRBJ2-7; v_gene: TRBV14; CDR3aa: ASSRSLTGVGEQY
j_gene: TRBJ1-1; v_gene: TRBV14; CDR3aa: ASSQGRDSEAF
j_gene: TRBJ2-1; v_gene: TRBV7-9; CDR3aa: ASSPRGGSGYNEQF
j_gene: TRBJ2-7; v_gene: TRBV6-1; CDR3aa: ASSDRARVREQY
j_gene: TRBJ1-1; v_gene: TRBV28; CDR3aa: ASTVQRAGGTEAF
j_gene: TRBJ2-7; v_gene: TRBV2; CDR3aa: ASSQITSEPYEQY
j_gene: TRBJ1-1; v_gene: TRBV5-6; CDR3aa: ASSLRPGWMNTEAF
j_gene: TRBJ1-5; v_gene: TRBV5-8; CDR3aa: ASSFSRSLSNQPQH
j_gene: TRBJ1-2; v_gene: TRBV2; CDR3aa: ASSENYGYT
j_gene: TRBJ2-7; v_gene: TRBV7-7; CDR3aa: ASSPRRGHEQY
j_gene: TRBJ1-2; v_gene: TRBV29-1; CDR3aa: SAATGYYGYT
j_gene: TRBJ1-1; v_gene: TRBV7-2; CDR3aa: ASSPRNSPTEAF
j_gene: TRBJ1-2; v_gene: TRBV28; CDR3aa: ATRDGGRYGYT
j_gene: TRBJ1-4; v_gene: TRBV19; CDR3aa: ASSTWTGRDEKLF
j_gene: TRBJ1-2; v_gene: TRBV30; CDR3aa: AWSPPDRDGYT
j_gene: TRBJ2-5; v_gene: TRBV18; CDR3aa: ASSFEGLETQY
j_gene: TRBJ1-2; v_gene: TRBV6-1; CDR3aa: ASQDRGPHGYT
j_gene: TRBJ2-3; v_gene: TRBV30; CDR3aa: AWTWGPDTQY
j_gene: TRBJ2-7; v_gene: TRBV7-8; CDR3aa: ASNPSGSYEQY
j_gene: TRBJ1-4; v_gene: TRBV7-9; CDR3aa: ASSLTNKNEKLF
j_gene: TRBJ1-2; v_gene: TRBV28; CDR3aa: ASTPPDRAGYT
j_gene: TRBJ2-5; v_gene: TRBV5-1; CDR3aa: ASSLARTGGQETQY
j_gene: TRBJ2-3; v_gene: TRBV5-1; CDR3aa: ASSLRNSDNTDTQY
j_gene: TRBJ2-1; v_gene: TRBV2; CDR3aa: ASSKGTNNEQF
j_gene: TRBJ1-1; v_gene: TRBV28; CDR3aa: ASSAQGAGSTEAF
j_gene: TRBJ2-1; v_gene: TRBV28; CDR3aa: ASSSPGTAEGNEQF
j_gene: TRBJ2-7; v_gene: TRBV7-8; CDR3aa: ASSFGQSYEQY
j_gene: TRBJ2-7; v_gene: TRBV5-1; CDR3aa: ASSLDREQGRQY
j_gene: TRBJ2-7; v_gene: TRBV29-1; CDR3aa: SVGEGNDPYEQY
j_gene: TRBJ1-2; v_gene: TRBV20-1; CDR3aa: SAIHDWGYT
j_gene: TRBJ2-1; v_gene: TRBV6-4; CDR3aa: ASSAGGEQF
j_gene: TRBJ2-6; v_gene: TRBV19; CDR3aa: ASSSKGTALTSGANVLT
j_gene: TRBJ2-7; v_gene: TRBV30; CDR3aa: AWRPGSSYEQY
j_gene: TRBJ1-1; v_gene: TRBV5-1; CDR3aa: ASSLWGRNTEAF
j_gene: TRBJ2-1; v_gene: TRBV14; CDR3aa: ASSHLQGFSNEQF
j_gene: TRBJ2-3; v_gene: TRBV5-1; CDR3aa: ASSLGSGRATDTQY
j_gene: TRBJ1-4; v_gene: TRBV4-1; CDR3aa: ASSQSGVNEKLF
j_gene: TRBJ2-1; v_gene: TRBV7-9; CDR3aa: ASSKGGRAEQF
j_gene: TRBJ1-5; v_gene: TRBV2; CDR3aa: ASSRVGNQPQH
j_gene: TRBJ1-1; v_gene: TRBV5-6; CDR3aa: ASSFAGLDTEAF
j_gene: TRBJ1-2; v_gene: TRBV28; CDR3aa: ASTRAALGRYT
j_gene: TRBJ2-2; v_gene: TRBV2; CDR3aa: AKRRTGADTGELF
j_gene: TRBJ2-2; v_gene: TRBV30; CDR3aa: AWSPGDPGELF
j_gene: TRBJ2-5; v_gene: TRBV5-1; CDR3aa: ASSLVLGEETQY
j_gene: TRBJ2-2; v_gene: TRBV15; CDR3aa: ATSSVSGELF
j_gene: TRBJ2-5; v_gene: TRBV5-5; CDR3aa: ASSLSGTQY
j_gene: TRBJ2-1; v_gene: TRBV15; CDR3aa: ATSREGGTWGEQF
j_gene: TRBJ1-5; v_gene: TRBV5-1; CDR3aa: ASSWTGDSNQPQH
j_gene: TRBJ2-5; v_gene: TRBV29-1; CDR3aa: SVEATRAETQY
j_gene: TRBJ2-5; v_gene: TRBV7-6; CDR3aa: ASSLRVGSFETQY
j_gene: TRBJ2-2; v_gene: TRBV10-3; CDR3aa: AINGFGNTGELF
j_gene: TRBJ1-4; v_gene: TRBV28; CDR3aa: ASSLEGQGPTNEKLF
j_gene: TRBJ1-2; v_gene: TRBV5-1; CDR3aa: ASSFRGRGSGYT
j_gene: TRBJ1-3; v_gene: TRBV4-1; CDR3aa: ASSQFLRKTGSGNTIY
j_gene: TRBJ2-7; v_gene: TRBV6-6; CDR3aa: ASSRDFSSYEQY